A selection of T cell receptor beta chains follows, all from one sample in a study of identical twins. TCRdb re-called the 5' RACE reads with MiXCR, one entry per CDR3 protein. This sample has 450,000 to 600,000 distinct CDR3 sequences, with approximately 20% found just once. These data were also reused for a study on yellow fever vaccine responses in identical twins.

The sample comprised CD4+ T cells sorted from blood. These receptors were collected from a woman aged 18-29 years in good health. CDR3s include the opening cysteine and the closing phenylalanine or tryptophan. Clone size is given for some rows only: seen once, a few or many times, or a class if the clone is expanded.

v_call: TRBV10-1; clone_size: few; j_call: TRBJ2-4; cdr3_aa: CASSATRGHQASIQYF
v_call: TRBV2; clone_size: few; j_call: TRBJ2-3; cdr3_aa: CASSEGVVDRTDTQYF
v_call: TRBV29-1; clone_size: few; j_call: TRBJ1-5; cdr3_aa: CSVLTGSNQPQHF
v_call: TRBV5-1; clone_size: NA; j_call: TRBJ2-3; cdr3_aa: CASSPQGGSTDTQYF
v_call: TRBV11-2; clone_size: few; j_call: TRBJ2-3; cdr3_aa: CASSGGRGKADTQYF
v_call: TRBV6-2/TRBV6-3; clone_size: few; j_call: TRBJ2-5; cdr3_aa: CASSYPGTGVRETQYF
v_call: TRBV18; clone_size: few; j_call: TRBJ1-5; cdr3_aa: CASSRGQGKEQPQHF
v_call: TRBV5-1; clone_size: NA; j_call: TRBJ2-2; cdr3_aa: CASSLVHPTGELFF
v_call: TRBV20-1; clone_size: NA; j_call: TRBJ2-1; cdr3_aa: CSARGGLAGLNEQFF
v_call: TRBV20-1; clone_size: few; j_call: TRBJ1-1; cdr3_aa: CSAGLTAEAFF
v_call: TRBV7-9; clone_size: few; j_call: TRBJ2-1; cdr3_aa: CASSPPKGDYNEQFF
v_call: TRBV20-1; clone_size: NA; j_call: TRBJ2-7; cdr3_aa: CSATGQGPYEQYF
v_call: TRBV20-1; clone_size: NA; j_call: TRBJ2-3; cdr3_aa: CSATGKTGSTDTQYF
v_call: TRBV12-3/TRBV12-4; clone_size: many; j_call: TRBJ2-3; cdr3_aa: CASSPRASMDTQYF
v_call: TRBV6-5; clone_size: few; j_call: TRBJ2-3; cdr3_aa: CASSYSSKLAGGLIDTQYF
v_call: TRBV12-3/TRBV12-4; clone_size: NA; j_call: TRBJ2-1; cdr3_aa: CASSPERATSAFSYNEQFF
v_call: TRBV10-3; clone_size: NA; j_call: TRBJ1-2; cdr3_aa: CAASWDNYGYTF
v_call: TRBV12-3/TRBV12-4; clone_size: few; j_call: TRBJ2-5; cdr3_aa: CASSLVSGVTQYF
v_call: TRBV12-3/TRBV12-4; clone_size: once; j_call: TRBJ2-1; cdr3_aa: CASSLFAAQTNNEQFF
v_call: TRBV2; clone_size: NA; j_call: TRBJ2-7; cdr3_aa: CASSTTSNPAEQYF
v_call: TRBV12-3/TRBV12-4; clone_size: NA; j_call: TRBJ1-4; cdr3_aa: CASRQQATNEKLFF
v_call: TRBV6-5; clone_size: NA; j_call: TRBJ1-1; cdr3_aa: CASSYPGQGNTEAFF
v_call: TRBV20-1; clone_size: few; j_call: TRBJ2-1; cdr3_aa: CSLTGLADNEQFF
v_call: TRBV28; clone_size: NA; j_call: TRBJ2-3; cdr3_aa: CASSLMLASTDTQYF
v_call: TRBV7-8; clone_size: many; j_call: TRBJ2-1; cdr3_aa: CASSTLAGAYNEQFF
v_call: TRBV27; clone_size: NA; j_call: TRBJ2-2; cdr3_aa: CASSWRLAGGTGELFF
v_call: TRBV20-1; clone_size: NA; j_call: TRBJ2-2; cdr3_aa: CSASPGGGSNTGELFF
v_call: TRBV5-6; clone_size: few; j_call: TRBJ1-4; cdr3_aa: CASNSLGEKLFF
v_call: TRBV2; clone_size: many; j_call: TRBJ2-7; cdr3_aa: CASRQGTYEQYF
v_call: TRBV11-1; clone_size: NA; j_call: TRBJ2-3; cdr3_aa: CASSLRGLLAGDTDTQYF